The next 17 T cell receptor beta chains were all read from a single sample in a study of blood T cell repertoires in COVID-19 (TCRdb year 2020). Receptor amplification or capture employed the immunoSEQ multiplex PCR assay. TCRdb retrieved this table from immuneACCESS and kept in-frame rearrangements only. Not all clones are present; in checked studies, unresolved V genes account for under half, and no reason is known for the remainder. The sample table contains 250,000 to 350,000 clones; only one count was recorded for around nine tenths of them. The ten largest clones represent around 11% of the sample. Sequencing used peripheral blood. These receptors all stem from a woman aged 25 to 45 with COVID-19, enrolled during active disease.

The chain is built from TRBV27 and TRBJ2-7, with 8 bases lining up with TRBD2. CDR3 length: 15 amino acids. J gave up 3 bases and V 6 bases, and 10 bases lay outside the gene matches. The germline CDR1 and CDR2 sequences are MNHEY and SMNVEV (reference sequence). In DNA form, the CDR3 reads TGTGCCAGCAGACTTACCGGGACTAGTTACTACGAGCAGTACTTC. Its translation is CASRLTGTSYYEQYF.

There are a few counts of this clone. CDR3 sequence (DNA): TGCGCCAGCAGCCAAGATAAGCAGGCCGCTAACTATGGCTACACCTTC. It specifies CASSQDKQAANYGYTF. The chain recombines TRBV4-1 with TRBJ1-2; D is uncertain. Trimming removed 0 bases at V and 0 bases at J, with 11 bases between. The CDR3 extends over 16 amino acids. Germline V gene data show CDR1 as MGHRA and CDR2 as YSYEKL.

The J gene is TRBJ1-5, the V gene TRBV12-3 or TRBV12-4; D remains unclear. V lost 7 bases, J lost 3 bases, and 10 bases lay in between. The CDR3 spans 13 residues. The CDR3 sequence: CASTANLNQPQHF. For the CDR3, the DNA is TGTGCCAGCACCGCGAACCTCAATCAGCCCCAGCATTTT.

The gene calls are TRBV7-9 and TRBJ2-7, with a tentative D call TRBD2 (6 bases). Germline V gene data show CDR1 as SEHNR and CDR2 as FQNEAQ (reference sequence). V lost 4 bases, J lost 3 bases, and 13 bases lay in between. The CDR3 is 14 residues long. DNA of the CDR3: TGTGCCAGCAGCTATGGGGGGTTTTACTACGAGCAGTACTTC. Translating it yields CASSYGGFYYEQYF.

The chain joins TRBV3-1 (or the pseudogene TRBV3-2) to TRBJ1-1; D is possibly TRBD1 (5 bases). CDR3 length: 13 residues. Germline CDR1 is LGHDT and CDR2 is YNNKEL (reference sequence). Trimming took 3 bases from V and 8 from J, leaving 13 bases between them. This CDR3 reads CASSHGGTAEAFF. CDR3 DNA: TGTGCCAGCAGCCATGGCGGGACGGCAGAAGCTTTCTTT.

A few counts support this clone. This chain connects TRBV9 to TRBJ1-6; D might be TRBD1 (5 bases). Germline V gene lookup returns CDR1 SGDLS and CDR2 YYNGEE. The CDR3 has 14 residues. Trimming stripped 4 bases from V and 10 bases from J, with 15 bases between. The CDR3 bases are TGTGCCAGCAGCCCCCAAGGGGTTTACTCACCCCTCCACTTT. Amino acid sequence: CASSPQGVYSPLHF.

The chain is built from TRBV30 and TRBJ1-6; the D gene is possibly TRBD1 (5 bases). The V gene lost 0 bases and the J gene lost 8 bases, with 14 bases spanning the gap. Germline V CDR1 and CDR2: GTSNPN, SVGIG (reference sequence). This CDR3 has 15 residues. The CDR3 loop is CAWSVSGIGDSPLHF. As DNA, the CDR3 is TGTGCCTGGAGTGTCTCAGGGATTGGGGATTCACCCCTCCACTTT.

Here the CDR3 DNA reads TGTGCCAGCGGGCGACTAGCGGGAGGGCCGGGGTATGAGCAGTTCTTC. This encodes CASGRLAGGPGYEQFF. V gene TRBV2 combines with J gene TRBJ2-1; 14 nucleotides align to TRBD2. The CDR3 is 16 amino acids. V shed 8 bases, J shed 8 bases, and the junction held 11 bases outside the gene matches. Germline lookup yields CDR1 SNHLY and CDR2 FYNNEI. Using reference TRBV2 and TRBJ2-1 for the parts outside the CDR3, the full variable domain is EPEVTQTPSHQVTQMGQEVILRCVPISNHLYFYWYRQILGQKVEFLVSFYNNEISEKSEIFDDQFSVERPDGSNFTLKIRSTKLEDSAMYFCASGRLAGGPGYEQFFGPGTRLTVL.

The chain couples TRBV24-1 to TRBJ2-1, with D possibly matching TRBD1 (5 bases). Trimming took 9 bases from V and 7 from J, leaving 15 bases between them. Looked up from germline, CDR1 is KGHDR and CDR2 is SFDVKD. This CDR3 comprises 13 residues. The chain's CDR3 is CATQKDSKNEQFF. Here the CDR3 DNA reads TGTGCCACCCAAAAAGACAGTAAAAATGAGCAGTTCTTC.

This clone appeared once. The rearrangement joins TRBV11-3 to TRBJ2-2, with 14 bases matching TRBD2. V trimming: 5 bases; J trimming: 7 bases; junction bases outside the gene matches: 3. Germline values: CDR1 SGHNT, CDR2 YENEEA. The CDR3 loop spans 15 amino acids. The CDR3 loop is CASSKGTSGSGELFF. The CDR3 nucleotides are TGTGCCAGCAGCAAAGGGACTAGCGGGAGCGGGGAGCTGTTTTTT.

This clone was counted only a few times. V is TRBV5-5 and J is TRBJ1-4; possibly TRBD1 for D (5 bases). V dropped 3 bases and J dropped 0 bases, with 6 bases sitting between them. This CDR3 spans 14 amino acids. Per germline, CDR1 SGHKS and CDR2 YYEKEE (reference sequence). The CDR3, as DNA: TGTGCCAGCAGCTCGACAGCAACTAATGAAAAACTGTTTTTT. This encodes CASSSTATNEKLFF. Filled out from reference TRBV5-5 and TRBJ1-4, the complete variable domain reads DAGVTQSPTHLIKTRGQQVTLRCSPISGHKSVSWYQQVLGQGPQFIFQYYEKEERGRGNFPDRFSARQFPNYSSELNVNALLLGDSALYLCASSSTATNEKLFFGSGTQLSVL.

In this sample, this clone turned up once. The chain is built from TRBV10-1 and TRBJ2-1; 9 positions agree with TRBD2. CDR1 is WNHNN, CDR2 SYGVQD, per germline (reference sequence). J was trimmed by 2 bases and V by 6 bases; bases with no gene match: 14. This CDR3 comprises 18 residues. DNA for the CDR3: TGCGCCAGCAGGCCCCCCAGGTGGCTAGCGGGAACCTACAATGAGCAGTTCTTC. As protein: CASRPPRWLAGTYNEQFF.

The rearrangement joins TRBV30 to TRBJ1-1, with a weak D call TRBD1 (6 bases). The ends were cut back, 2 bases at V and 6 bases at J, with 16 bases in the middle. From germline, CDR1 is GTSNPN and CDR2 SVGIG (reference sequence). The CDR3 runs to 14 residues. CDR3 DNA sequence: TGTGCCTGGAGTACGGGACAAGGGGGGGCTGAAGCTTTCTTT. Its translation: CAWSTGQGGAEAFF.

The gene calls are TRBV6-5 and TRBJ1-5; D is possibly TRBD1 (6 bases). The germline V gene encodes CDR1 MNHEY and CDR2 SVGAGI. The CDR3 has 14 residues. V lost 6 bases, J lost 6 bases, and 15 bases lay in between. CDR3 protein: CASSQVQGSQPQHF. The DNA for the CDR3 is TGTGCCAGCAGCCAAGTCCAGGGGTCTCAGCCCCAGCATTTT.

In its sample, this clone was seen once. This CDR3 reads CASRWGQNNSPLHF. The CDR3, as DNA: TGTGCCAGCAGGTGGGGACAGAATAATTCACCCCTCCACTTT. J is TRBJ1-6 and V is TRBV27, with 7 bases identical to TRBD1. J lost 5 bases, V lost 6 bases, and 4 bases had no gene match. The germline V gene has CDR1 MNHEY and CDR2 SMNVEV (reference sequence). This CDR3 is 14 amino acids long.

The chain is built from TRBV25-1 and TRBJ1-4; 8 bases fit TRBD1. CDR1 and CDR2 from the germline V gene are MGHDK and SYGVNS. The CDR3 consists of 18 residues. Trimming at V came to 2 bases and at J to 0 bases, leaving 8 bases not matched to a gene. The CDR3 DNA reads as TGTGCCAGCAGTGAAGAGGACAGGGTTCTTTCAACTAATGAAAAACTGTTTTTT. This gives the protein CASSEEDRVLSTNEKLFF.

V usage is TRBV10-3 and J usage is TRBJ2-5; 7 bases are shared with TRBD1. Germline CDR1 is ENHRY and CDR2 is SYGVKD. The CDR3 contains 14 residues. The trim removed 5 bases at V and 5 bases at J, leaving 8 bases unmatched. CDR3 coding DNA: TGTGCCATCAGTAGTGGACAGGCTTGGGAGACCCAGTACTTC. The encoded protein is CAISSGQAWETQYF.